This paragraph reports one T cell receptor (beta chain). The target antigen is unknown. The method was immunoSEQ multiplex PCR; TCRdb's version includes in-frame clones alone and lacks a portion of them. The sample lists about 46,000 clones, around 77% seen once, with around 2.7% in the top ten. This sample was taken from a study of OX40 agonist ivuxolimab in advanced cancers. Study as a whole: Dose-escalation patients were diagnosed with hepatocellular carcinoma, melanoma, renal cell cancer or head and neck cancer. Partial response was recorded in three patients: one hepatocellular carcinoma and two cutaneous melanoma cases. Study observations and caveats: Clones of CD4+ and CD8+ blood T cells grew by week 6 at doses of 0.1 to 3.0 mg/kg. The study did not work out the antigen specificity of the expanded peripheral T cells.

Trimming removed 1 base from V and 4 bases from J, with 8 bases in between. CDR1 is MDHEN and CDR2 is SYDVKM in the germline V gene. This CDR3 is 13 amino acids long. The V and J genes are TRBV28 and TRBJ2-7, with D unclear. The receptor comes from an adult with an advanced solid tumor such as melanoma, head and neck, liver or kidney cancer. This material consisted of CD4+ or CD8+ T cells sorted from blood, taken in a trial of the OX40 agonist ivuxolimab. In nucleotides, the CDR3 is TGTGCCAGCAGTTTATTGGGGAATTACGAGCAGTACTTC. Its translation is CASSLLGNYEQYF. Supplemented by reference TRBV28 and TRBJ2-7, the full variable domain reads DVKVTQSSRYLVKRTGEKVFLECVQDMDHENMFWYRQDPGLGLRLIYFSYDVKMKEKGDIPEGYSVSREKKERFSLILESASTNQTSMYLCASSLLGNYEQYFGPGTRLTVT.